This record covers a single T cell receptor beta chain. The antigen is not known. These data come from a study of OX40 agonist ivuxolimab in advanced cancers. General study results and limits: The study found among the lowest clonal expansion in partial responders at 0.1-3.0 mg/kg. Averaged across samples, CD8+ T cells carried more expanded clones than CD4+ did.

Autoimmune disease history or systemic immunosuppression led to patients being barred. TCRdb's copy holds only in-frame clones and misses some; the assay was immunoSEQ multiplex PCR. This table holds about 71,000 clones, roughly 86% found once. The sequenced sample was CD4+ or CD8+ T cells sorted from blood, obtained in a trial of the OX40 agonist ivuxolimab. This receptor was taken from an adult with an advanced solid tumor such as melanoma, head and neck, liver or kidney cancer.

CDR3: CASSNLFRDRGKLFF. In DNA form, the CDR3 reads TGTGCCAGCTCGAATCTTTTCCGGGACAGGGGGAAACTGTTTTTT. The V and J genes are TRBV19 and TRBJ1-4; the match to TRBD1 covers 11 bases. Germline-derived CDR1 and CDR2 are LNHDA and SQIVND (reference sequence). With V trimmed by 9 bases and J by 11 bases, 14 bases remained unmatched. The CDR3 loop spans 15 amino acids.